The sequence of this T cell receptor (beta chain) was determined in a study of regulatory T cells in long-lasting Graves disease. The study's findings and limits: Persistent Graves' disease cases displayed lower TCR diversity than newly diagnosed ones.

The sample's time point: newly diagnosed GD, antithyroid drugs for less than 3 months. There was RNA extracted from PBMCs, and the TCR library was made from it. Points on this clonotype: Its antigen remains unidentified.

Investigators prepared the TCR beta libraries by applying iRepertoire HTBI primers and Arm-PCR of CDR3 regions. TCRdb fed the multiplex PCR reads into MiXCR, producing one record per CDR3 protein. The repertoire holds some 560,000 distinct CDR3 sequences, with around 16% as singletons. The same sample was also studied in work on T cells in Graves' hyperthyroidism and ophthalmopathy. From that report: The diagnoses drew upon clinical symptoms, serum thyroxine and TRAb, thyroid ultrasound and orbital computed tomography. With a median lead of 6.5 months before onset, the model predicted ophthalmopathy.

The receptor was derived from a middle-aged woman with Graves disease. Sequencing was performed on peripheral blood mononuclear cells (PBMCs), taken at new diagnosis, from a patient treated with antithyroid drugs.

CDR3 residues: CASSLPSGTTNTGELFF. CDR3 DNA sequence: TGTGCCAGCAGCCTCCCCTCCGGGACGACGAACACCGGGGAGCTGTTTTTT. This rearrangement joins TRBV3-1 to TRBJ2-2; D is tentatively TRBD1 or TRBD2 (5 bases each). The CDR3 length is 17 residues. The germline V gene has CDR1 LGHDT and CDR2 YNNKEL (reference sequence). V lost 4 bases, J lost 0 bases, and 15 bases lay in between. The variable domain in full, with the rest retrieved from reference TRBV3-1 and TRBJ2-2, is DTAVSQTPKYLVTQMGNDKSIKCEQNLGHDTMYWYKQDSKKFLKIMFSYNNKELIINETVPNRFSPKSPDKAHLNLHINSLELGDSAVYFCASSLPSGTTNTGELFFGEGSRLTVL.